Shown below are 26 T cell receptor beta chains from a single sample sequenced in a study of blood T cell repertoires in COVID-19. This table comes from immunoSEQ multiplex PCR, and its TCRdb copy is limited to in-frame clones, with some not included. The sample contains some 220,000 clones, approximately 80% of which appear only once. Source material: PBMCs or T cells enriched from blood (not recorded which). The receptors were gathered from a woman aged 40-49 years with acute COVID-19.

J is TRBJ2-3 and V is TRBV6-2 or TRBV6-3; D might be TRBD1 (5 bases). Germline loops: CDR1 MNHEY, CDR2 SVGEGT. V lost 0 bases and J lost 2, with 9 bases in between. The CDR3 extends over 15 amino acids. DNA for the CDR3: TGTGCCAGCAGTTACTCACGACAGTACACAGATACGCAGTATTTT. This encodes CASSYSRQYTDTQYF.

This clone was counted a few times. The CDR3 DNA sequence: TGCAGCGTTGCTAGCGGCCGGGGGGTTTACGAGCAGTACTTC. It is translated as CSVASGRGVYEQYF. The chain employs TRBV29-1 and TRBJ2-7; 7 bases agree with TRBD2. Trimming at V came to 4 bases and at J to 4 bases, leaving 10 bases not matched to a gene. This CDR3 has 14 amino acids. Germline CDR1 SQVTM, CDR2 ANQGSEA.

The chain is built from TRBV3-1 (or the pseudogene TRBV3-2) and TRBJ2-1; TRBD2 is a possible D gene (5 bases). Germline values: CDR1 LGHDT, CDR2 YNNKEL (reference sequence). The V end lost 1 base, the J end lost 7 bases, and 11 bases lay between the germline ends. The CDR3 totals 14 residues. CDR3 amino acids: CASSQGTGRNEQFF. Here the CDR3 DNA reads TGTGCCAGCAGCCAAGGGACTGGCAGGAATGAGCAGTTCTTC.

The rearrangement joins TRBV4-1 to TRBJ2-2; 7 bases are shared with TRBD2. Germline V gene data show CDR1 as MGHRA and CDR2 as YSYEKL. This CDR3 is built from 16 residues. V was pared by 0 bases and J by 7 bases, with 8 bases of the junction left unmatched. The CDR3 region is CASSQELERGSGELFF. CDR3 nucleotides: TGCGCCAGCAGCCAAGAGTTAGAGCGGGGTAGCGGGGAGCTGTTTTTT.

This chain links TRBV21-1 with TRBJ2-5; the listed D gene, TRBD1, was not tested against the DNA. TRBV21-1 is designated a pseudogene. This CDR3 has 14 amino acids. CDR3 region: CANQIDRGQETQYF. The CDR3 DNA sequence: TGTGCCAACCAAATCGACAGGGGCCAAGAGACCCAGTACTTC.

V and J are TRBV9 and TRBJ2-2; D is unclear. Deletions cut 3 bases from V and 0 bases from J, with 6 bases between. Germline V gene lookup returns CDR1 SGDLS and CDR2 YYNGEE. This CDR3 is built from 14 residues. In DNA form, the CDR3 reads TGTGCCAGCAGCGAACTGTCGAACACCGGGGAGCTGTTTTTT. This translates into CASSELSNTGELFF.

V gene TRBV19 combines with J gene TRBJ1-2; 7 bases line up with TRBD1. CDR3 size: 14 residues. V shed 6 bases and J 2 bases; nucleotides not matched to a gene: 6. Germline V gene sequence: CDR1 LNHDA, CDR2 SQIVND (reference sequence). CDR3 protein: CASSPRDSNYGYTF. The CDR3 bases are TGTGCCAGTAGCCCCCGGGACAGCAACTATGGCTACACCTTC.

The J gene is TRBJ1-1, the V gene TRBV5-1, with a weak D call TRBD1 (5 bases). Germline values: CDR1 SGHRS, CDR2 YFSETQ. There are 15 residues in the CDR3. V lost 0 bases to trimming and J lost 4 bases, with 13 bases between them. The CDR3 DNA reads as TGCGCCAGCAGCTTGGCGGGGGGAGGGAGCACTGAAGCTTTCTTT. Translated: CASSLAGGGSTEAFF.

The rearrangement links TRBV27 to TRBJ2-1; D unresolved. There are 12 residues in the CDR3. In germline, CDR1 is MNHEY, CDR2 SMNVEV (reference sequence). V was shortened by 8 bases and J by 6 bases, with 11 bases between the two germline ends. CDR3 bases: TGTGCCAGCCGCCTTAGAACCAATGAGCAGTTCTTC. Its protein is CASRLRTNEQFF.

J is TRBJ2-7 and V is TRBV7-2; 7 nucleotides agree with TRBD1. J was trimmed by 0 bases and V by 2 bases; bases with no gene match: 7. The CDR3 is 16 amino acids. CDR1 and CDR2 (germline): SGHTA, FQGNSA. The CDR3 sequence: CASSLWRQGRSYEQYF. As DNA, the CDR3 is TGTGCCAGCAGCTTATGGCGACAGGGCCGCTCCTACGAGCAGTACTTC.

The chain is built from TRBV7-6 and TRBJ2-5; D may be TRBD1 (6 bases). This CDR3 is 14 amino acids long. The ends were cut back, 4 bases at V and 2 bases at J, with 11 bases in the middle. Looked up from germline, CDR1 is SGHVS and CDR2 is FNYEAQ. In nucleotides, the CDR3 is TGTGCCAGCAGCTACGCGACAGGTCAAGAGACCCAGTACTTC. Translation gives CASSYATGQETQYF.

V and J are TRBV30 and TRBJ1-2, with TRBD1 identical over 7 bases. V was clipped by 2 bases and J by 4 bases; unmatched bases: 4. This CDR3 spans 13 amino acids. From germline, CDR1 is GTSNPN and CDR2 SVGIG (reference sequence). This CDR3 is CAWSKGAVYGYTF. CDR3 nucleotide sequence: TGTGCCTGGAGTAAGGGGGCGGTCTATGGCTACACCTTC.

The CDR3 nucleotides read TGTGCCAGCAGTGGTTGGGCAGGGGGGAATGAAAAACTGTTTTTT. Encoded protein: CASSGWAGGNEKLFF. V and J are TRBV2 and TRBJ1-4; 7 bases agree with TRBD1. V dropped 4 bases and J dropped 5; count of bases not matched to a gene: 7. This CDR3 spans 15 amino acids. In germline, CDR1 is SNHLY, CDR2 FYNNEI.

This clone was detected a few times. The J gene is TRBJ1-1, the V gene TRBV7-9, with TRBD1 matching over 9 bases. CDR3 length equals 15 residues. CDR1 and CDR2 (germline): SEHNR, FQNEAQ (reference sequence). Trimming removed 5 bases from V and 8 bases from J; junction bases left unmatched: 12. CDR3 coding DNA: TGTGCCAGCAGCGGGGACAGGGCCCTCACTAAAGAAGCTTTCTTT. Protein sequence: CASSGDRALTKEAFF.

The rearrangement joins TRBV5-6 to TRBJ1-1; TRBD1 matches at 7 bases. Trimming took 1 base from V and 6 from J; bases not matched to a gene: 9. This CDR3 region has 15 residues. The germline gives CDR1 SGHDT, CDR2 YYEEEE. The CDR3 spells CASSLSRDREAEAFF. Written as DNA, the CDR3 is TGTGCCAGCAGCTTGTCCCGAGACAGGGAAGCTGAAGCTTTCTTT.

The chain carries TRBV6-4 and TRBJ2-3; 10 nucleotides agree with TRBD2. The CDR3 sequence is 15 residues long. V was pared by 2 bases and J by 8 bases, with 7 bases of the junction left unmatched. Germline values: CDR1 MRHNA, CDR2 SNTAGT. CDR3 sequence reads: CASSDLASGGTTQYF. CDR3 DNA: TGTGCCAGCAGTGACCTGGCTAGCGGGGGAACTACGCAGTATTTT.

This clone occurred a few times. V and J are TRBV25-1 and TRBJ2-7; 11 bases match TRBD1. J lost 4 bases, V lost 6 bases, and 5 bases had no gene match. Per germline, CDR1 MGHDK and CDR2 SYGVNS. This CDR3 is 14 amino acids long. CDR3 sequence: CASSPGQGVYEQYF. As DNA, the CDR3 is TGTGCCAGCAGCCCGGGACAGGGGGTTTACGAGCAGTACTTC.

This rearrangement joins TRBV10-3 to TRBJ1-2; D is possibly TRBD1 (5 bases). The CDR3 is 12 residues long. With 6 bases removed from V and 7 bases from J, the gap between germline ends came to 12 bases. CDR1 and CDR2 (germline): ENHRY, SYGVKD. CDR3 region: CAISRVDGGYTF. The CDR3 DNA sequence: TGTGCCATCAGCAGGGTTGATGGTGGCTACACCTTC.

The CDR3 sequence: CASSLVGTSGIYEQFF. The CDR3 DNA is TGTGCCAGCAGTTTGGTCGGGACTAGCGGGATCTATGAGCAGTTCTTC. This chain joins TRBV28 and TRBJ2-1, with TRBD2 matching 13 bases. The CDR3 has 16 residues. Germline CDR1 reads MDHEN; CDR2 reads SYDVKM. J gave up 8 bases and V 3 bases, and 7 bases lay outside the gene matches.

This rearrangement joins TRBV30 to TRBJ2-7; D gene ambiguous. The germline V gene encodes CDR1 GTSNPN and CDR2 SVGIG (reference sequence). Trimming cost V 0 bases and J 6 bases, with 9 bases left between them. The CDR3 runs 12 residues. CDR3 sequence (DNA): TGTGCCTGGAGTGTAATGTCGGGCGAGCAGTACTTC. It translates to CAWSVMSGEQYF.

This clone was seen once. This chain connects TRBV6-5 to TRBJ1-2; possible D gene TRBD1, 6 bases. The CDR3 runs to 13 residues. Looked up from germline, CDR1 is MNHEY and CDR2 is SVGAGI. Trimming shortened V by 7 bases and J by 4 bases, and 13 bases separated the two germline ends. CDR3 protein: CASNPQGFYGYTF. DNA of the CDR3: TGTGCCAGCAATCCGCAGGGGTTCTATGGCTACACCTTC.

V gene TRBV5-1 combines with J gene TRBJ2-2, with 7 positions matching TRBD1. Unmatched junction bases numbered 4, after V lost 0 bases and J lost 5 bases. The CDR3 extends over 15 amino acids. Germline assignment: CDR1 SGHRS and CDR2 YFSETQ. The CDR3 DNA is TGCGCCAGCAGCTTGGACAGGGGTGATACCGGGGAGCTGTTTTTT. Encoded protein: CASSLDRGDTGELFF.

The chain carries TRBV6-2 or TRBV6-3 and TRBJ2-3; possibly TRBD1 for D (6 bases). Germline loops: CDR1 MNHEY, CDR2 SVGEGT. V was pared by 5 bases and J by 2 bases, with 14 bases between. The CDR3 runs to 15 residues. The CDR3 DNA follows: TGTGCCAGCAGTCCAGGGGTGAGGGACACAGATACGCAGTATTTT. This encodes CASSPGVRDTDTQYF.

V usage is TRBV7-6 and J usage is TRBJ2-3; 11 positions match TRBD2. V trimming: 5 bases; J trimming: 6 bases; junction bases outside the gene matches: 7. The CDR3 consists of 15 residues. Germline CDR1 SGHVS, CDR2 FNYEAQ. CDR3 nucleotide sequence: TGTGCCAGCAGCCCCATAGCGGGGGGGCTGGATACGCAGTATTTT. Protein sequence: CASSPIAGGLDTQYF.

The chain joins TRBV29-1 to TRBJ1-2; 9 nucleotides agree with TRBD1. Per germline, CDR1 SQVTM and CDR2 ANQGSEA. The CDR3 spans 14 residues. J was trimmed by 3 bases and V by 5 bases; bases with no gene match: 7. Written as DNA, the CDR3 is TGCAGCGTTCAGCCCCGGGACAGGGACTATGGCTACACCTTC. It is translated as CSVQPRDRDYGYTF.

The CDR3, as DNA: TGCGCCAGCAGCTTATCTCAGGGTGGCGGCTACACCTTC. This codes for CASSLSQGGGYTF. The chain employs TRBV5-1 and TRBJ1-2; a possible D gene is TRBD1 (5 bases). Germline CDR1 and CDR2: SGHRS and YFSETQ. V lost 2 bases and J lost 8, with 13 bases in between. The CDR3 totals 13 residues.